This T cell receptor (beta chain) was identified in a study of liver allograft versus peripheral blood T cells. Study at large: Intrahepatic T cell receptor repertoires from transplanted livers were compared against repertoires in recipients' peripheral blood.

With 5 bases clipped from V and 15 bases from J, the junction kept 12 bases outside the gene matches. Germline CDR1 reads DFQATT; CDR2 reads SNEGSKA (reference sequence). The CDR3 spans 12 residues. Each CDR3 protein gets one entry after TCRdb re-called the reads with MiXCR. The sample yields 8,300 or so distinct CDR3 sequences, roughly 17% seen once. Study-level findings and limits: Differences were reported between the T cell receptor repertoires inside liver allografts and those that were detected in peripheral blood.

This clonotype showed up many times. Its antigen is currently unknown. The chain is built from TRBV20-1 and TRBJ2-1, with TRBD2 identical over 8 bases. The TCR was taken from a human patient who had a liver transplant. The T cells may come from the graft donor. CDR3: CSASKRSSGLFF. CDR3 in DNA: TGCAGTGCTTCAAAGAGGTCTAGCGGGCTGTTCTTC.